This TCR beta chain emerged from a study of blood T cells in healthy people across ages. Combining a sample-barcoded 5' primer with a J-beta primer mix, a second PCR ran for about 7 to 12 cycles. TCRdb analysed the 5' RACE reads with MiXCR anew, one entry per CDR3 protein. This table has over 1,500,000 distinct CDR3 sequences, approximately 39% appearing once. The CDR3 has 13 amino acids. V gave up 6 bases and J gave up 10 bases, with 16 bases separating them. Donors each provided ten milliliters of peripheral blood. The sample was blood. The TCR sequence derives from a human donor in good health. V is TRBV12-3 or TRBV12-4 and J is TRBJ2-1; D ambiguous. Here the CDR3 DNA reads TGTGCCAGCAGCCCCTTCCTCATGGGGGAGCAGTTCTTC. This gives the protein CASSPFLMGEQFF.